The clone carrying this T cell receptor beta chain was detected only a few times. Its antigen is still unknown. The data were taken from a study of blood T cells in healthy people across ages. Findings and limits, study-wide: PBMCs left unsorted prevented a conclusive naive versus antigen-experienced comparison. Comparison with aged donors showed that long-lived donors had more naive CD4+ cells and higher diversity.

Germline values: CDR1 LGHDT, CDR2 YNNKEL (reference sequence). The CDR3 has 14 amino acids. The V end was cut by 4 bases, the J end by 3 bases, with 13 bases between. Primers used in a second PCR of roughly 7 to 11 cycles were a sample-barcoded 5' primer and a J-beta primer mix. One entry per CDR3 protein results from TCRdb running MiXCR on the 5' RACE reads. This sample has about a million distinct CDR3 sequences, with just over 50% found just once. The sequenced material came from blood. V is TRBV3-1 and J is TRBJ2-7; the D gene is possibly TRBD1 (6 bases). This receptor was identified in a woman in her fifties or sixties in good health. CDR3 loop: CASSPQGRLYEQYF. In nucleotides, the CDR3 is TGTGCCAGCAGCCCACAGGGCCGGCTCTACGAGCAGTACTTC.